This T cell receptor (beta chain) was identified during a study of control samples from healthy donors and cancer patients. Deletions cut 4 bases from V and 0 bases from J, with 16 bases between. Germline lookup yields CDR1 MGHRA and CDR2 YSYEKL. The CDR3 contains 16 residues. Some clones are missing from TCRdb's copy, which holds only in-frame ones; the method was immunoSEQ multiplex PCR. Here the sample spans fewer than 110,000 clones, roughly 90% being singletons. The receptor's source is a man in his sixties with lung cancer. The chain joins TRBV4-1 to TRBJ2-7; TRBD2 might be the D (5 bases). Sequencing was performed on PBMCs. CDR3 DNA sequence: TGCGCCAGCAGCCGGAAGAGTGGGGAGCCCTCCTACGAGCAGTACTTC. Its protein product is CASSRKSGEPSYEQYF.